Each of the 30 T cell receptor beta chains below was sequenced from the same sample in a study of regulatory T cells in long-lasting Graves disease. Sequencing libraries for TCR beta were prepared with iRepertoire HTBI primers and Arm-PCR of CDR3 regions. TCRdb ran MiXCR on the multiplex PCR reads and lists one entry per CDR3 protein. The table shows hundreds of thousands of distinct CDR3 sequences, with 15% occurring only once. Stated time point: newly diagnosed GD, antithyroid drugs for less than 3 months. PBMC-extracted RNA yielded the TCR library. These data were likewise used in another study, on T cells in Graves' hyperthyroidism and ophthalmopathy.

The material was peripheral blood mononuclear cells (PBMCs), obtained at new diagnosis, from a patient treated with antithyroid drugs. All receptors come from a middle-aged woman with Graves disease.

This clonotype was observed many times. The gene calls are TRBV5-1 and TRBJ2-2; 9 bases align to TRBD1. V dropped 1 base and J dropped 3; count of bases not matched to a gene: 4. Germline-derived CDR1 and CDR2 are SGHRS and YFSETQ. This CDR3 comprises 16 residues. The CDR3 DNA reads TGCGCCAGCAGCTTGAGGACAGGGGACTACACCGGGGAGCTGTTTTTT. This codes for CASSLRTGDYTGELFF.

This sequence joins TRBV5-5 and TRBJ2-2, with no clear D. V lost 1 base, J lost 1 base, and 17 bases lay in between. Germline CDR1 reads SGHKS; CDR2 reads YYEKEE (reference sequence). This CDR3 contains 18 residues. CDR3 in DNA: TGTGCCAGCAGCTTGCAGACCGACTTGGGGTTGAACACCGGGGAGCTGTTTTTT. Its protein is CASSLQTDLGLNTGELFF.

This clonotype was seen ten or more times. V gene TRBV11-3 combines with J gene TRBJ2-1, with TRBD2 matching over 7 bases. Germline CDR1 reads SGHNT; CDR2 reads YENEEA. CDR3 length equals 16 residues. V lost 0 bases to trimming and J lost 2 bases; unmatched junction nucleotides: 4. The CDR3 loop reads CASSLERLAAYNEQFF. DNA of the CDR3: TGTGCCAGCAGCTTAGAAAGGCTAGCGGCCTACAATGAGCAGTTCTTC. Variable domain in full (rest from reference TRBV11-3 and TRBJ2-1): EAGVVQSPRYKIIEKKQPVAFWCNPISGHNTLYWYLQNLGQGPELLIRYENEEAVDDSQLPKDRFSAERLKGVDSTLKIQPAELGDSAVYLCASSLERLAAYNEQFFGPGTRLTVL.

This clonotype has a count of ten or more. This chain links TRBV20-1 with TRBJ2-7; either TRBD1 or TRBD2 may supply D (6 bases each). V was clipped by 4 bases and J by 1 base, with 14 bases between them. Germline CDR1 DFQATT, CDR2 SNEGSKA (reference sequence). The CDR3 loop spans 14 amino acids. The CDR3 sequence: CSAKRGAGSYEQYF. CDR3 nucleotide sequence: TGCAGTGCTAAAAGGGGGGCAGGTTCCTACGAGCAGTACTTC.

At least ten counts were recorded for this clonotype. The chain carries TRBV10-3 and TRBJ1-1, with D possibly TRBD1 on 5 matching bases. The CDR3 sequence is 14 residues long. Germline V CDR1 and CDR2: ENHRY, SYGVKD. V was pared by 3 bases and J by 10 bases, with 18 bases between. This CDR3 reads CAISDMGPSGRAFF. CDR3 nucleotide sequence: TGTGCCATCAGTGACATGGGGCCTTCCGGTCGAGCTTTCTTT.

V is TRBV5-4 and J is TRBJ2-5, with TRBD1 identical over 8 bases. The junction had 8 bases not matched to a gene; V was cut back by 6 bases and J by 4 bases. The CDR3 totals 14 residues. CDR1 SGHNT and CDR2 YYREEE come from the germline V gene (reference sequence). The CDR3, as DNA: TGTGCCAGCAATCCTGACAGGGGCGGAGAGACCCAGTACTTC. This gives the protein CASNPDRGGETQYF.

The chain couples TRBV5-4 to TRBJ2-2; TRBD2 matches at 7 bases. The CDR3 covers 17 residues. The ends lost 4 bases at V and 6 bases at J; junction bases unmatched: 15. From germline, CDR1 is SGHNT and CDR2 YYREEE (reference sequence). CDR3: CASSMRGWTRVAGELFF. The CDR3 DNA sequence: TGTGCCAGCAGCATGAGAGGTTGGACTAGAGTGGCCGGGGAGCTGTTTTTT.

The chain employs TRBV4-1 and TRBJ2-4; tentatively, D is TRBD2 (6 bases). V was pared by 0 bases and J by 1 base, with 25 bases between. Germline CDR1 and CDR2: MGHRA and YSYEKL. The CDR3 totals 21 residues. The CDR3 DNA sequence: TGCGCCAGCAGCCAAGATGACACGGGAGCGGGTTTTTTGTTTGCCAAAAACATTCAGTACTTC. Translation: CASSQDDTGAGFLFAKNIQYF.

This clonotype was seen more than once but under ten times. The gene calls are TRBV12-5 and TRBJ2-3; 7 bases are shared with TRBD1. The V gene's germline CDR1 is LGHNT and CDR2 FRNRAP. J lost 4 bases, V lost 4 bases, and 2 bases had no gene match. The CDR3 has 13 amino acids. CDR3 sequence (DNA): TGTGCTAGTGGTTGGACAGGCGCAGATACGCAGTATTTT. Translation gives CASGWTGADTQYF. The full variable domain, its missing parts supplied by reference TRBV12-5 and TRBJ2-3, is DARVTQTPRHKVTEMGQEVTMRCQPILGHNTVFWYRQTMMQGLELLAYFRNRAPLDDSGMPKDRFSAEMPDATLATLKIQPSEPRDSAVYFCASGWTGADTQYFGPGTRLTVL.

This clonotype has ten or more counts. The chain carries TRBV2 and TRBJ1-1, with 10 bases identical to TRBD1. CDR1 is SNHLY, CDR2 FYNNEI, per germline. The CDR3 runs 16 residues. The trim removed 6 bases at V and 5 bases at J, leaving 12 bases unmatched. The CDR3 nucleotides are TGTGCCAGCAGCGGCGGGACAGGGGCCGTGGAGACTGAAGCTTTCTTT. This sequence encodes CASSGGTGAVETEAFF.

In this sample, this clonotype turned up many times. The rearrangement links TRBV6-1 to TRBJ1-2, with D maybe TRBD1 (5 bases). The CDR3 runs to 16 residues. In germline, CDR1 is MNHNS, CDR2 SASEGT. V shed 6 bases and J shed 5 bases, with 22 bases lying between them. The CDR3 bases are TGTGCCAGCAGCGAAACCTTCGGGGGAATGGCGTATGGCTACACCTTC. Amino acid sequence: CASSETFGGMAYGYTF.

This clonotype has ten or more counts. J is TRBJ2-7 and V is TRBV7-9; TRBD1 aligns across 8 bases. V shed 4 bases, J shed 2 bases, and the junction held 10 bases outside the gene matches. Germline values: CDR1 SEHNR, CDR2 FQNEAQ (reference sequence). The CDR3 is 16 residues long. DNA of the CDR3: TGTGCCAGCAGCTCTACTTCGGGACAGGCTACCTACGAGCAGTACTTC. Protein: CASSSTSGQATYEQYF.

This clonotype came up many times. V gene TRBV3-1 combines with J gene TRBJ2-1; 9 bases are a match to TRBD2. The CDR3 is made up of 18 amino acids. J lost 0 bases, V lost 5 bases, and 11 bases had no gene match. Germline V CDR1 and CDR2: LGHDT, YNNKEL (reference sequence). The CDR3 reads CASSGRSGRISSYNEQFF. The CDR3, as DNA: TGTGCCAGCAGCGGCCGGAGCGGGAGGATTAGCTCCTACAATGAGCAGTTCTTC.

This clonotype was counted ten times or more. The chain links TRBV28 to TRBJ2-5; 7 bases line up with TRBD1. This CDR3 has 14 residues. Germline loops: CDR1 MDHEN, CDR2 SYDVKM. Germline trimming cut 4 bases from V and 5 bases from J; bases unmatched to any gene: 7. CDR3 residues: CASSYDRDVETQYF. Written as DNA, the CDR3 is TGTGCCAGCAGTTACGACAGGGATGTCGAGACCCAGTACTTC. Supplemented by reference TRBV28 and TRBJ2-5, the full variable domain reads DVKVTQSSRYLVKRTGEKVFLECVQDMDHENMFWYRQDPGLGLRLIYFSYDVKMKEKGDIPEGYSVSREKKERFSLILESASTNQTSMYLCASSYDRDVETQYFGPGTRLLVL.

This clonotype was seen ten or more times. The chain combines TRBV11-2 with TRBJ2-1; D is perhaps TRBD2 (6 bases). This CDR3 is 15 amino acids long. The V gene's germline CDR1 is SGHAT and CDR2 FQNNGV. With 1 base removed from V and 3 bases from J, the gap between germline ends came to 10 bases. Written as DNA, the CDR3 is TGTGCCAGCAGCTTAGCTTACGGGAGCTACAATGAGCAGTTCTTC. Protein sequence: CASSLAYGSYNEQFF.

The genes are TRBV18 and TRBJ1-2, with unresolved D. V lost 4 bases to trimming and J lost 6 bases, with 15 bases between them. The CDR3 is made up of 14 amino acids. The germline CDR1 and CDR2 sequences are KGHSH and LQKENI. CDR3 sequence (DNA): TGTGCCAGCTCACAACAGACGGCGGGTAATGGCTACACCTTC. The encoded protein is CASSQQTAGNGYTF.

Turning to this clonotype: Germline is not matched at one junction end, which may reflect a read error. The CDR3 DNA follows: TGTGCCAGCAGCGGGACAGGCTTCCAAGAGGCCCAGTACTTC. Amino acids: CASSGTGFQEAQYF. V gene TRBV12-3 or TRBV12-4 combines with J gene TRBJ2-5, with 8 bases matching TRBD1. This CDR3 is 14 amino acids long.

This clonotype was counted many times. The genes are TRBV7-2 and TRBJ2-2; no definite D call. From germline, CDR1 is SGHTA and CDR2 FQGNSA. The CDR3 length is 15 residues. V lost 1 base to trimming and J lost 3 bases, with 9 bases between them. CDR3 nucleotide sequence: TGTGCCAGCAGCTTAGTGGATTGGTACACCGGGGAGCTGTTTTTT. Translating it yields CASSLVDWYTGELFF.

This clonotype occurred many times. The V call is TRBV18, the J call TRBJ2-2; no firm D call. Germline assignment: CDR1 KGHSH and CDR2 LQKENI. Trimming took 2 bases from V and 2 from J, leaving 6 bases between them. This CDR3 has 14 residues. Here the CDR3 DNA reads TGTGCCAGCTCACCATCTCGAAACACCGGGGAGCTGTTTTTT. Translation gives CASSPSRNTGELFF.

This clonotype was seen a few times. The junction and the germline gene differ at one end; a read error may be behind it. The chain combines TRBV3-1 with TRBJ1-4; 7 nucleotides align to TRBD1. The germline gives CDR1 LGHDT, CDR2 YNNKEL (reference sequence). The length of the CDR3 is 17 residues. The chain's CDR3 is CASSQGGTATTNEELFF. The CDR3 nucleotides read TGTGCCAGCAGCCAAGGAGGGACAGCTACAACTAATGAAGAACTGTTTTTT.

In its sample, this clonotype was seen a few times. The V and J genes are TRBV20-1 and TRBJ2-3, with a weak D call TRBD2 (6 bases). The CDR3 extends over 14 amino acids. Between the trimmed V and J ends, which lost 4 bases and 6 bases, there was a span of 17 bases. Germline V gives CDR1 DFQATT, CDR2 SNEGSKA (reference sequence). CDR3 protein: CSANSEGMGDTQYF. The CDR3 DNA reads TGCAGTGCTAACTCGGAGGGGATGGGGGATACGCAGTATTTT.

CDR3 in amino acids: CASRYLSASTNEKLFF. The CDR3 nucleotides are TGTGCCAGCAGATACCTTTCTGCTTCAACTAATGAAAAACTGTTTTTT. The V gene is TRBV6-2 or TRBV6-3, the J gene TRBJ1-4, with D hard to call. Trimming left V 6 bases short and J 0 bases short, with 14 bases between. Per germline, CDR1 MNHEY and CDR2 SVGEGT. This CDR3 has 16 residues.

This clonotype was detected many times. V gene TRBV2 combines with J gene TRBJ2-7; a possible D gene is TRBD1 (6 bases). The CDR3 spans 12 residues. Germline lookup yields CDR1 SNHLY and CDR2 FYNNEI. V gave up 8 bases and J gave up 2 bases, with 10 bases separating them. CDR3 nucleotide sequence: TGTGCCAGCGGTGGACAGCCCTACGAGCAGTACTTC. Encoded protein: CASGGQPYEQYF.

This clonotype occurred a few times. The chain recombines TRBV18 with TRBJ2-7; 9 positions match TRBD2. CDR3 length: 15 amino acids. Germline V gene sequence: CDR1 KGHSH, CDR2 LQKENI. V trimming: 2 bases; J trimming: 5 bases; junction bases outside the gene matches: 7. CDR3 protein: CASSPGLAGTNEQYF. In DNA form, the CDR3 reads TGTGCCAGCTCACCAGGGCTAGCGGGGACTAACGAGCAGTACTTC.

This clonotype appeared many times. The chain employs TRBV5-5 and TRBJ2-7; TRBD1 aligns across 7 bases. Losses at the gene ends were 5 bases for V and 3 bases for J; bases not matched to a gene: 11. CDR1 and CDR2 from the germline V gene are SGHKS and YYEKEE (reference sequence). This CDR3 contains 15 residues. DNA for the CDR3: TGTGCCAGCAGTCCGAGGGGGACAGACTACTACGAGCAGTACTTC. Translated, it gives CASSPRGTDYYEQYF.

There are many counts of this clonotype. The chain carries TRBV6-2 or TRBV6-3 and TRBJ2-3; TRBD2 matches 11 bases. The germline CDR1 and CDR2 sequences are MNHEY and SVGEGT. The CDR3 totals 16 residues. V shed 5 bases and J 6 bases; nucleotides not matched to a gene: 10. The CDR3 reads CASSEAVLAGEDTQYF. The CDR3 DNA reads TGTGCCAGCAGTGAAGCAGTACTAGCGGGAGAGGATACGCAGTATTTT.

This clonotype has just a few counts. Its ends do not fully match the called genes, so a read error is possible. The gene calls are TRBV18 and TRBJ1-4; D is undetermined. Germline V lookup: CDR1 KGHSH, CDR2 LQKENI. The CDR3 runs 14 residues. The CDR3 reads CASSPTRSEEKLFF. CDR3 DNA sequence: TGTGCTAGCTCACCGACCAGGAGTGAAGAAAAACTGTTTTTT.

This clonotype was counted ten times or more. CDR3: CASLGRGDTEAFF. In DNA, the CDR3 is TGTGCCAGCTTGGGGCGGGGCGACACTGAAGCTTTCTTT. V gene TRBV6-1 combines with J gene TRBJ1-1; D possibly corresponds to TRBD1 (5 bases). V gave up 8 bases and J gave up 3 bases, with 13 bases separating them. This CDR3 contains 13 residues. Germline V gene lookup returns CDR1 MNHNS and CDR2 SASEGT.

This clonotype came up many times. CDR3 DNA: TGTGCCAGCAGACCGTACTCTGACTACGAGCAGTACTTC. Its translation: CASRPYSDYEQYF. The V gene is TRBV11-2, the J gene TRBJ2-7; no clear D gene. V lost 6 bases, J lost 3 bases, and 12 bases lay in between. Germline CDR1 reads SGHAT; CDR2 reads FQNNGV. CDR3 length: 13 residues.

This clonotype was detected only a few times. This chain joins TRBV7-2 and TRBJ2-5, with 9 positions matching TRBD2. The germline gives CDR1 SGHTA, CDR2 FQGNSA. CDR3 length: 14 residues. J lost 4 bases, V lost 5 bases, and 5 bases had no gene match. CDR3 nucleotide sequence: TGTGCCAGCAGCGTTAGCGGGAGTACAGAGACCCAGTACTTC. Encoded protein: CASSVSGSTETQYF. Looking up the rest from reference TRBV7-2 and TRBJ2-5 gives the full variable domain: GAGVSQSPSNKVTEKGKDVELRCDPISGHTALYWYRQSLGQGLEFLIYFQGNSAPDKSGLPSDRFSAERTGGSVSTLTIQRTQQEDSAVYLCASSVSGSTETQYFGPGTRLLVL.